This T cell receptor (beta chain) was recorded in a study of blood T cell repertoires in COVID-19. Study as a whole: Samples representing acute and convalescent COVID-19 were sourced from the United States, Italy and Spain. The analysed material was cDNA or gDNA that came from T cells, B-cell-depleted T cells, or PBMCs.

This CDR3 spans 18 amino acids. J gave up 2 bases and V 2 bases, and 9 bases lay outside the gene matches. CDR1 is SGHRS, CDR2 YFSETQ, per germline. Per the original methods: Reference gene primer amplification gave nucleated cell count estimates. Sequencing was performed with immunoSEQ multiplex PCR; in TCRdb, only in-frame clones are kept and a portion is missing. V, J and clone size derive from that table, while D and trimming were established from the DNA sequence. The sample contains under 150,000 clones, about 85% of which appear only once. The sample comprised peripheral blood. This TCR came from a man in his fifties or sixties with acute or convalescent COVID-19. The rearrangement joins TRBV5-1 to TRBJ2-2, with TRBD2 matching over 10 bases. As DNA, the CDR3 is TGCGCCAGCAGCTTACTTTTTAGCGGGGGGACCAACACCGGGGAGCTGTTTTTT. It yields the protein CASSLLFSGGTNTGELFF.